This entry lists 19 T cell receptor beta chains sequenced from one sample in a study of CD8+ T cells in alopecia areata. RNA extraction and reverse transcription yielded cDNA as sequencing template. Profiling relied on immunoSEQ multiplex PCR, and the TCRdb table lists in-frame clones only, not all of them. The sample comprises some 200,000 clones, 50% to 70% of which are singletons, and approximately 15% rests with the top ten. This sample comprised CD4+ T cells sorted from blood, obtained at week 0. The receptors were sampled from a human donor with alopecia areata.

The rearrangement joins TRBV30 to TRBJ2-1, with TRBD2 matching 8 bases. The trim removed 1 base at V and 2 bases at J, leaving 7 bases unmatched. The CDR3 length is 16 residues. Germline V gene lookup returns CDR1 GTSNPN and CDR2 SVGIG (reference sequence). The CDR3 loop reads CAWSAQLAGPYNEQFF. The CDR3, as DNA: TGTGCCTGGAGTGCCCAGCTAGCGGGTCCCTACAATGAGCAGTTCTTC.

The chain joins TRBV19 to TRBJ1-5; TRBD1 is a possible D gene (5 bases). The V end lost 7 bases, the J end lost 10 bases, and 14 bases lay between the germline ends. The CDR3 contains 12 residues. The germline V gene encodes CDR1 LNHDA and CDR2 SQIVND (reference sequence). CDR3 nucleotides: TGTGCCAGTACTCATAGAAGGGGACCCCAGCATTTT. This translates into CASTHRRGPQHF.

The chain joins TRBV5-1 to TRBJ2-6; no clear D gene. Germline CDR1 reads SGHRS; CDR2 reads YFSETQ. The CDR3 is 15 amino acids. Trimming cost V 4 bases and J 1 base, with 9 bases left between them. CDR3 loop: CASSLLESGANVLTF. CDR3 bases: TGCGCCAGCAGCCTGCTAGAATCTGGGGCCAACGTCCTGACTTTC.

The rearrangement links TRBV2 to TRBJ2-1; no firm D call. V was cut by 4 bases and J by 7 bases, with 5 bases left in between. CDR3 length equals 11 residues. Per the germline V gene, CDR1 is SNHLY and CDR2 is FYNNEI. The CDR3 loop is CASSVGNEQFF. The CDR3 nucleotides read TGTGCCAGCAGTGTCGGGAATGAGCAGTTCTTC.

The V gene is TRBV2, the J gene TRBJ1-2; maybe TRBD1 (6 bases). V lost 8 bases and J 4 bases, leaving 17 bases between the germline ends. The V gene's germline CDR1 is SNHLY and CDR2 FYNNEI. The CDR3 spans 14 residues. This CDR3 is CASGLQGRGYGYTF. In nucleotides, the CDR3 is TGTGCCAGCGGGTTACAGGGCCGTGGCTATGGCTACACCTTC.

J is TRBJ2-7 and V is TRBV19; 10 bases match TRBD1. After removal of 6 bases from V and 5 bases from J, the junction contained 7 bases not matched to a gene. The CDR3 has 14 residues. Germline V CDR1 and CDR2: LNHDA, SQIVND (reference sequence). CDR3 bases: TGTGCCAGTAGCCAGACAGGGGGCGCCCACGAGCAGTACTTC. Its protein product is CASSQTGGAHEQYF.

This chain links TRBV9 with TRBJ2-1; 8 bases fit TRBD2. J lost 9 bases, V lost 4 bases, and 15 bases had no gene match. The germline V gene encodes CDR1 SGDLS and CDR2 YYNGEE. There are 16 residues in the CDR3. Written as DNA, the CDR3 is TGTGCCAGCAGCACCAACTTCGGGGGGGCCAGAGGTGAGCAGTTCTTC. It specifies CASSTNFGGARGEQFF.

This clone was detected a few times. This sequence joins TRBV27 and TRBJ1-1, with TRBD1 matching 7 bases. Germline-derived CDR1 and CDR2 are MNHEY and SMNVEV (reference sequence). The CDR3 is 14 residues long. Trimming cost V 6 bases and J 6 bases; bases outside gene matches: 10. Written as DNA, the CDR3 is TGTGCCAGCAGGAAGACAGGGCGAGAATCTGAAGCTTTCTTT. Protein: CASRKTGRESEAFF.

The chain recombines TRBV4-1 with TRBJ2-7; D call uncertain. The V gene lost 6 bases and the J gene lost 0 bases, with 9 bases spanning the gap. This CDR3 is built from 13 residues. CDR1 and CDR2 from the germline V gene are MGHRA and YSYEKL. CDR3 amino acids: CASRSYASYEQYF. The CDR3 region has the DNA TGCGCCAGCAGGTCATACGCCTCCTACGAGCAGTACTTC.

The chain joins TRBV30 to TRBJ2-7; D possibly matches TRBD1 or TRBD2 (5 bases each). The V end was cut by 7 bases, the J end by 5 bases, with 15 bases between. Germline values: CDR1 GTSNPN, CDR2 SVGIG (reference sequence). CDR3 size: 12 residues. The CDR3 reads CASRGVRDEQYF. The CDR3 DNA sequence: TGTGCCTCTAGGGGAGTTCGCGACGAGCAGTACTTC.

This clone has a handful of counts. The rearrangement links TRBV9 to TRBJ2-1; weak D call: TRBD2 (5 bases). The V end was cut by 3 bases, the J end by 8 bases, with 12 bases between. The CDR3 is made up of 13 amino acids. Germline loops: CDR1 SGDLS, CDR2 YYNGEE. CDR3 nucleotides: TGTGCCAGCAGCGCGTGGGGAGACGATGAGCAGTTCTTC. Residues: CASSAWGDDEQFF. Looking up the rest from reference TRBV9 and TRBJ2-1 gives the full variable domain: DSGVTQTPKHLITATGQRVTLRCSPRSGDLSVYWYQQSLDQGLQFLIQYYNGEERAKGNILERFSAQQFPDLHSELNLSSLELGDSALYFCASSAWGDDEQFFGPGTRLTVL.

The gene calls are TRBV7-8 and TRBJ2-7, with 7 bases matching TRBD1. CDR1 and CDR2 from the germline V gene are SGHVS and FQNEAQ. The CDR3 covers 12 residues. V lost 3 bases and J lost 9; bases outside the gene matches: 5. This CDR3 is CASSLDHRGQYF. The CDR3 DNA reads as TGTGCCAGCAGCTTGGACCACAGGGGGCAGTACTTC. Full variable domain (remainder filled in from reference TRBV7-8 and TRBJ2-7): GAGVSQSPRYKVAKRGQDVALRCDPISGHVSLFWYQQALGQGPEFLTYFQNEAQLDKSGLPSDRFFAERPEGSVSTLKIQRTQQEDSAVYLCASSLDHRGQYFGPGTRLTVT.

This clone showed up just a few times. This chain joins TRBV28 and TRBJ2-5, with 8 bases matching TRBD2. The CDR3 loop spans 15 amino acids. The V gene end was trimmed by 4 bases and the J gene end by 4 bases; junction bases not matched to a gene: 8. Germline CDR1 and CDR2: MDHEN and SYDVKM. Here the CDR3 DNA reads TGTGCCAGCAGTTGGATGGCCGGGAGGGGAGAGACCCAGTACTTC. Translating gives CASSWMAGRGETQYF.

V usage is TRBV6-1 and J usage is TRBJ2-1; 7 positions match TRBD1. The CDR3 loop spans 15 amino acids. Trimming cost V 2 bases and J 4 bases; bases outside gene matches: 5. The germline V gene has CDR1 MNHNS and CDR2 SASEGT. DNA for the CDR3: TGTGCCAGCAGTGAACCGGGACAGACTTACAATGAGCAGTTCTTC. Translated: CASSEPGQTYNEQFF.

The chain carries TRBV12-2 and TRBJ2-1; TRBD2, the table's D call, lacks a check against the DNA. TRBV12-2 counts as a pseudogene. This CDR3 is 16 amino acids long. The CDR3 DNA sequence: TGTGCAAGTCGCTTATGGCCGGGGGGCCTAGACAATGAGCAGTTCTTC. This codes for CASRLWPGGLDNEQFF.

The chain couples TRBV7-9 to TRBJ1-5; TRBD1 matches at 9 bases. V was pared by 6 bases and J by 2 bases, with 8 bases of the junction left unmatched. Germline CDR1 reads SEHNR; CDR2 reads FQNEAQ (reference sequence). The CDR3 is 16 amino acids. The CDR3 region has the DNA TGTGCCAGCAGTTTTACAGGGGGCAACGGCAATCAGCCCCAGCATTTT. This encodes CASSFTGGNGNQPQHF.

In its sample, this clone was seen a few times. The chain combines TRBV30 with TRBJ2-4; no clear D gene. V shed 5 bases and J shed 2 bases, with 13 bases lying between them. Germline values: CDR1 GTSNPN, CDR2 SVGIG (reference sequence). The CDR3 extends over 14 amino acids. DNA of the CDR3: TGTGCCTGGGATAAGTTGGTAACCAAAAACATTCAGTACTTC. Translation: CAWDKLVTKNIQYF.

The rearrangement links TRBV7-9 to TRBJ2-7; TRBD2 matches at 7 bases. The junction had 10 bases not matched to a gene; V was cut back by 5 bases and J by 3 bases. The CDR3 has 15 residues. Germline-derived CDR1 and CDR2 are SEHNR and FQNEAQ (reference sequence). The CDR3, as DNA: TGTGCCAGCAGCCCGCGGTCCGGGGGGAGCTACGAGCAGTACTTC. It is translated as CASSPRSGGSYEQYF. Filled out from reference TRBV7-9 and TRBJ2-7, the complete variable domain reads DTGVSQNPRHKITKRGQNVTFRCDPISEHNRLYWYRQTLGQGPEFLTYFQNEAQLEKSRLLSDRFSAERPKGSFSTLEIQRTEQGDSAMYLCASSPRSGGSYEQYFGPGTRLTVT.

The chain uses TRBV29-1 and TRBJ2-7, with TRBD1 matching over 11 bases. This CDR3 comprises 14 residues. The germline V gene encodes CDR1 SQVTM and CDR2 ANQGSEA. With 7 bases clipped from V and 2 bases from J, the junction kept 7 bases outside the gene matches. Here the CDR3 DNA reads TGCAGCGCGTCCCGGGGACAGGGGGCCTACGAGCAGTACTTC. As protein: CSASRGQGAYEQYF.